This T cell receptor (beta chain) was recovered during a study of identical twins' blood T cells. For this clonotype: Antigen specificity is unknown.

TCR cDNA libraries came from RNA via a modified published protocol. Per the original methods: Clonotypes per individual ranged from about 95,000 to nearly 550,000. MiXCR, applied by TCRdb to the 5' RACE reads, yields one record per CDR3 protein. TCRdb's processing, not the authors', yielded these V and J calls. The table includes hundreds of thousands of distinct CDR3 sequences, 28% detected once. Per germline, CDR1 SEHNR and CDR2 FQNEAQ (reference sequence). The CDR3 extends over 13 amino acids. Trimming took off 11 bases at V and 3 bases at J, with 16 bases between the two ends. Study-level points and caveats: Twins shared about as many clonotypes as their cloneset sizes predicted. Abundant TCRbeta CDR3s overlapped more between twins than with unrelated donors.

The sample comprised PBMCs. V gene TRBV7-9 combines with J gene TRBJ1-1, with no clear D. This TCR came from a woman aged 18-55 years in good health. CDR3 region: CAGRSLGDTEAFF. The CDR3 nucleotides are TGTGCCGGACGGAGTCTCGGGGACACTGAAGCTTTCTTT.